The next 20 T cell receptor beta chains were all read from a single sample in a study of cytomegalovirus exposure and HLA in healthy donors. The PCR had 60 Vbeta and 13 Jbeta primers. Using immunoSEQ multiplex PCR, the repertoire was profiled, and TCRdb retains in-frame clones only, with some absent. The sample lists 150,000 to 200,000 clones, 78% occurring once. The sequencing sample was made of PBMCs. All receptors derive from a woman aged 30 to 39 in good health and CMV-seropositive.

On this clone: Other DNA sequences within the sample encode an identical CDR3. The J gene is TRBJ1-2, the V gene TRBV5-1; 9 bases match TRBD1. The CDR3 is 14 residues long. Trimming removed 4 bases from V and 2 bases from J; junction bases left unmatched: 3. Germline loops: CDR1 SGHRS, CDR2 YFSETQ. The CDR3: CASSMGQGNYGYTF. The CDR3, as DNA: TGCGCCAGCAGCATGGGACAGGGAAACTATGGCTACACCTTC. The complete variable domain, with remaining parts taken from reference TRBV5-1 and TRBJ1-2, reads KAGVTQTPRYLIKTRGQQVTLSCSPISGHRSVSWYQQTPGQGLQFLFEYFSETQRNKGNFPGRFSGRQFSNSRSEMNVSTLELGDSALYLCASSMGQGNYGYTFGSGTRLTVV.

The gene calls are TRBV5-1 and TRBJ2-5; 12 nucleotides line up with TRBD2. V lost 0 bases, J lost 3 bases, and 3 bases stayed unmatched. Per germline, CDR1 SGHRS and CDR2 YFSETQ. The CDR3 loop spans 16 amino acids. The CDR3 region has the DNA TGCGCCAGCAGCTTGGGACTAGCGGGGGTTAAAGAGACCCAGTACTTC. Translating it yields CASSLGLAGVKETQYF.

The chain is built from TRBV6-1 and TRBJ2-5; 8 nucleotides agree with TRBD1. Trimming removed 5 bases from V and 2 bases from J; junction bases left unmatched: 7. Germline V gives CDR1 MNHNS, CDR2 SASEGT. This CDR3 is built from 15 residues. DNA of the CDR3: TGTGCCAGCAGTCCACGACAGGGGTTACAAGAGACCCAGTACTTC. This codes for CASSPRQGLQETQYF.

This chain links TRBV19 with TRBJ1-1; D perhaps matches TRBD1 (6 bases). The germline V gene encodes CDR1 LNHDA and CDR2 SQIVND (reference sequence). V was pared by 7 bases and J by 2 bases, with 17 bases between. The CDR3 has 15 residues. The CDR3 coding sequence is TGTGCCAGTACCACCCAAGGGGGTTTTAACACTGAAGCTTTCTTT. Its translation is CASTTQGGFNTEAFF.

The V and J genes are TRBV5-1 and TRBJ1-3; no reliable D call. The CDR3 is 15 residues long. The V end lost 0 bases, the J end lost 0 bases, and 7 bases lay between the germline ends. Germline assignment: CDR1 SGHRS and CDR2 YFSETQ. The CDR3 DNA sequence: TGCGCCAGCAGCTTGGGGCCTGTCTCTGGAAACACCATATATTTT. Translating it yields CASSLGPVSGNTIYF.

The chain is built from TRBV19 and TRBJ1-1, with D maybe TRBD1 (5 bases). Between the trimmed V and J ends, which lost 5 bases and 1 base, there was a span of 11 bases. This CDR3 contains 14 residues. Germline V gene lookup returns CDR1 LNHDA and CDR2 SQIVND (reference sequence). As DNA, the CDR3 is TGTGCCAGTAGTGCTAAAACAGGGAACACTGAAGCTTTCTTT. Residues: CASSAKTGNTEAFF.

In nucleotides, the CDR3 is TGTGCCAGCAGTTTAAAGCCGACAGGGGGCTACGAGCAGTACTTC. As protein: CASSLKPTGGYEQYF. The V call is TRBV28, the J call TRBJ2-7, with TRBD1 identical over 9 bases. Unmatched junction bases numbered 5, after V lost 2 bases and J lost 3 bases. The germline CDR1 and CDR2 sequences are MDHEN and SYDVKM. The CDR3 runs to 15 residues.

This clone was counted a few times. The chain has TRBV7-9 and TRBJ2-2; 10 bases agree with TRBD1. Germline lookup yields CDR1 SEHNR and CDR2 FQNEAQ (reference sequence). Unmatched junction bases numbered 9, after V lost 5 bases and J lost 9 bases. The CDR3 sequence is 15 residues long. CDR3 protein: CASSPPRDRGRELFF. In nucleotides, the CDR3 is TGTGCCAGCAGCCCCCCCCGGGACAGGGGCCGGGAGCTGTTTTTT. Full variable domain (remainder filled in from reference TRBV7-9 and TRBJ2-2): DTGVSQNPRHKITKRGQNVTFRCDPISEHNRLYWYRQTLGQGPEFLTYFQNEAQLEKSRLLSDRFSAERPKGSFSTLEIQRTEQGDSAMYLCASSPPRDRGRELFFGEGSRLTVL.

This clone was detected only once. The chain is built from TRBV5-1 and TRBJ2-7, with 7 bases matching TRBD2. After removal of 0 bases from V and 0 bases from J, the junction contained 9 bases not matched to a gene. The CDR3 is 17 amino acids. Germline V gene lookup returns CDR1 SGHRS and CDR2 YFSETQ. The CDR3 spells CASSLAALGGNSYEQYF. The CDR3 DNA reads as TGCGCCAGCAGCTTGGCTGCCCTCGGGGGGAACTCCTACGAGCAGTACTTC.

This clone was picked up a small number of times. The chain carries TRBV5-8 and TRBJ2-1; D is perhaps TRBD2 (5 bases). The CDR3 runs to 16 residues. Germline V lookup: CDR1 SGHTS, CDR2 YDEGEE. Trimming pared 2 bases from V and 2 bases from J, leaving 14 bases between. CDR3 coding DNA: TGTGCCAGCAGCTTATATCCAGCGGAGGCCTACAATGAGCAGTTCTTC. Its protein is CASSLYPAEAYNEQFF.

CDR3 region: CASSPGHGNQPQHF. The CDR3 DNA is TGTGCCAGCAGTCCGGGACATGGCAATCAGCCCCAGCATTTT. The chain joins TRBV2 to TRBJ1-5; possible D gene TRBD1, 6 bases. Trimming removed 5 bases at V and 2 bases at J, with 10 bases between. Per germline, CDR1 SNHLY and CDR2 FYNNEI. The CDR3 has 14 residues.

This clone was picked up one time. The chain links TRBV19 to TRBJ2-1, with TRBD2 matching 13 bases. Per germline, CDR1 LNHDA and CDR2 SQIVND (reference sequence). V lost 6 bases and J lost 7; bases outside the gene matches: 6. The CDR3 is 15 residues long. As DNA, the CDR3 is TGTGCCAGTAGGGGACTAGCGGGAATCAGAAATGAGCAGTTCTTC. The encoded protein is CASRGLAGIRNEQFF.

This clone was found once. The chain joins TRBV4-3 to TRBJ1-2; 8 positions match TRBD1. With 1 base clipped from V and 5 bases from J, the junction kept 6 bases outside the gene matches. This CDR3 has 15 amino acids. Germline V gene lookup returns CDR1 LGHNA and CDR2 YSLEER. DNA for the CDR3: TGCGCCAGCAGCCAAGTAGGACAGGGCCTATATGGCTACACCTTC. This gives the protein CASSQVGQGLYGYTF.

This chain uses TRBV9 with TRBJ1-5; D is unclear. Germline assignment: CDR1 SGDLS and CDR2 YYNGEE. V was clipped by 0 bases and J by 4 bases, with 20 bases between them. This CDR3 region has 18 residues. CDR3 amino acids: CASSVGSIVGGGNQPQHF. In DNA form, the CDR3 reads TGTGCCAGCAGCGTAGGTTCGATAGTCGGTGGAGGGAATCAGCCCCAGCATTTT.

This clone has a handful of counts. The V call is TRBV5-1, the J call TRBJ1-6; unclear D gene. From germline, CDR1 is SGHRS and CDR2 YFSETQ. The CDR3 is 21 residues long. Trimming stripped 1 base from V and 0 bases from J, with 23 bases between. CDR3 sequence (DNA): TGCGCCAGCAGCTTGTATCCCCCGTTTTCCGAATCGAGCTCCTATAATTCACCCCTCCACTTT. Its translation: CASSLYPPFSESSSYNSPLHF.

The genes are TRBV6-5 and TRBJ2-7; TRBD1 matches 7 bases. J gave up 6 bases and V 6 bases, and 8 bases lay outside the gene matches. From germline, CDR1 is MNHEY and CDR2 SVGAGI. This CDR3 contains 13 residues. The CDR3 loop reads CASRQGTACEQYF. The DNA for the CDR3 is TGTGCCAGCAGACAGGGGACAGCTTGCGAGCAGTACTTC.

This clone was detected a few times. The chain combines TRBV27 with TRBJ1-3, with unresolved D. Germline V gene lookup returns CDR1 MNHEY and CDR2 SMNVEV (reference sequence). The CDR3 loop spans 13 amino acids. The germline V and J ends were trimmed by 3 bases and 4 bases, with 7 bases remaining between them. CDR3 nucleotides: TGTGCCAGCAGTTTTAACAGCGGAAACACCATATATTTT. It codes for CASSFNSGNTIYF.

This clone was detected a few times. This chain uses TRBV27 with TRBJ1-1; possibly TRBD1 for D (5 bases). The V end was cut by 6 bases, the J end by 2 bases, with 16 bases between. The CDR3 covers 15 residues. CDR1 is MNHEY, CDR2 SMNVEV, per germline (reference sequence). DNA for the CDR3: TGTGCCAGCAGCGTTGGTGGGGGAGGCAACACTGAAGCTTTCTTT. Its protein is CASSVGGGGNTEAFF.

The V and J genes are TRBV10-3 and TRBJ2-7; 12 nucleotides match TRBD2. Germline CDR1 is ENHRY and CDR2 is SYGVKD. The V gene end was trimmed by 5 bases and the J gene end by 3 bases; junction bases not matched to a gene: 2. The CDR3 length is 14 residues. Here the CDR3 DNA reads TGTGCCATCAGTCGGACTAGCGGGGACTACGAGCAGTACTTC. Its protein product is CAISRTSGDYEQYF.

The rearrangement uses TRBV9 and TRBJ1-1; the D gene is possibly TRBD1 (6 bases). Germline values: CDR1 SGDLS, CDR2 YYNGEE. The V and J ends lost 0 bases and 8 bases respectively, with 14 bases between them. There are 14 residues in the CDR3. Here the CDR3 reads CASSVEYGQGEAFF. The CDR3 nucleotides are TGTGCCAGCAGCGTAGAATATGGGCAGGGGGAAGCTTTCTTT.